This T cell receptor beta chain was recovered during a study of regulatory T cells in long-lasting Graves disease. Study summary: Persistent Graves' disease meant over 5 years of antithyroid drugs with positive TSH receptor antibodies. Study findings and constraints: Lower TCR diversity was seen in persistent Graves' patients than in newly diagnosed ones.

Through Arm-PCR of CDR3 regions and iRepertoire HTBI primers, TCR beta libraries were built. Original handling: Identification across samples found approximately 60 TRBV and over 12 TRBJ segments. TCRdb itself ran the multiplex PCR reads through MiXCR, one entry per CDR3 protein. The V and J calls were determined by TCRdb, not by the authors. The table includes 400,000 to 500,000 distinct CDR3 sequences, about a fifth detected once. The time point here: persistent/refractory GD, antithyroid drugs over 5 years with positive TRAb. Researchers made the TCR library from RNA that was extracted from PBMCs. The sample holds a few counts of this clonotype. Its antigen is as yet unknown. The V end lost 6 bases, the J end lost 5 bases, and 17 bases lay between the germline ends. CDR1 is LNHDA and CDR2 is SQIVND in the germline V gene (reference sequence). This CDR3 region has 14 residues.

Sequenced material: peripheral blood mononuclear cells (PBMCs), taken when the disease was refractory, from a patient treated with antithyroid drugs. This receptor was identified in a female donor with Graves disease. The chain has TRBV19 and TRBJ2-7; tentatively, D is TRBD2 (5 bases). Here the CDR3 DNA reads TGTGCCAGTAGACTCGGGATATACGCGAACGAGCAGTACTTC. This translates into CASRLGIYANEQYF.